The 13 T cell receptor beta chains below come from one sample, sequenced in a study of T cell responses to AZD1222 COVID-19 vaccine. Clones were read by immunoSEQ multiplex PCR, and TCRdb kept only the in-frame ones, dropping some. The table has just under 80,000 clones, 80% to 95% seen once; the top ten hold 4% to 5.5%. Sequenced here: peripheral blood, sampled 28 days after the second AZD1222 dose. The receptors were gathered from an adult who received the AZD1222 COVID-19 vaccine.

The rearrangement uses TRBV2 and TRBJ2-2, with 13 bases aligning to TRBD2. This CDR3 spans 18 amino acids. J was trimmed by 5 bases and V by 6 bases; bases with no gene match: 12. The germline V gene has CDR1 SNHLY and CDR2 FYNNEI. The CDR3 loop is CASRALRLAGGGTGELFF. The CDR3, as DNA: TGTGCCAGCAGGGCCCTAAGACTAGCGGGAGGTGGGACCGGGGAGCTGTTTTTT.

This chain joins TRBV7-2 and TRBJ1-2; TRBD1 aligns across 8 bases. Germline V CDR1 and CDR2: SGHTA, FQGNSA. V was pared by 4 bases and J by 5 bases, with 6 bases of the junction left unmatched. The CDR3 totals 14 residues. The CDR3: CASSSQGARYGYTF. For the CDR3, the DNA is TGTGCCAGCAGCTCTCAGGGGGCTCGGTATGGCTACACCTTC.

CDR3 in amino acids: CASSLSTDTQYF. The CDR3 DNA is TGTGCCAGCAGTCTTAGCACAGATACGCAGTATTTT. The chain uses TRBV28 and TRBJ2-3; the D is unclear. Trimming cost V 5 bases and J 0 bases, with 3 bases left between them. The germline V gene has CDR1 MDHEN and CDR2 SYDVKM. This CDR3 spans 12 amino acids.

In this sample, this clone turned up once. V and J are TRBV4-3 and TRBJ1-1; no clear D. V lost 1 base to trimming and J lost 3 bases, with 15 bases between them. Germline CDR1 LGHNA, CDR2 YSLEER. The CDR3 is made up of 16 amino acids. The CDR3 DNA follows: TGCGCCAGCAGCCAAGGAAGTTCGGCAGGATACACTGAAGCTTTCTTT. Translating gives CASSQGSSAGYTEAFF.

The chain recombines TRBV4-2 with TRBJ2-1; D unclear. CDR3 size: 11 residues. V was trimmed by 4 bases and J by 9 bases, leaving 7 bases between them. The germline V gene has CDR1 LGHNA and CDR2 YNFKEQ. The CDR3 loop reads CASSRNREQFF. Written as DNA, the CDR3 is TGTGCCAGCAGCCGTAATCGTGAGCAGTTCTTC.

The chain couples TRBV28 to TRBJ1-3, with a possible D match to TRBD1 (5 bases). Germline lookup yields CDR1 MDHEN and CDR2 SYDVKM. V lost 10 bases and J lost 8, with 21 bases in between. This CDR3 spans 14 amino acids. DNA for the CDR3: TGTGCCACAACCCAGGGCGTTCGATCAGACACCATATATTTT. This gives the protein CATTQGVRSDTIYF. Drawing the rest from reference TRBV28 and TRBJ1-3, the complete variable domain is DVKVTQSSRYLVKRTGEKVFLECVQDMDHENMFWYRQDPGLGLRLIYFSYDVKMKEKGDIPEGYSVSREKKERFSLILESASTNQTSMYLCATTQGVRSDTIYFGEGSWLTVV.

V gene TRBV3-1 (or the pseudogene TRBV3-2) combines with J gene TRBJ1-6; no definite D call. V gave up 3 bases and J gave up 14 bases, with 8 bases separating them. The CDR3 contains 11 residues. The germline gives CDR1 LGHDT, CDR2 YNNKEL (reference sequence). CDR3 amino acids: CASSQGNTLHF. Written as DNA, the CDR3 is TGTGCCAGCAGCCAGGGTAACACCCTCCACTTT.

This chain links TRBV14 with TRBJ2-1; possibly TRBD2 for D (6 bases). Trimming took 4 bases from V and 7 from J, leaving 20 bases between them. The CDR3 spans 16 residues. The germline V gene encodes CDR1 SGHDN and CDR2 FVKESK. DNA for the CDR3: TGTGCCAGCAGCCGGGAAGCGGGTACTTCGGTGAATGAGCAGTTCTTC. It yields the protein CASSREAGTSVNEQFF. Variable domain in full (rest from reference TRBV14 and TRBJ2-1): EAGVTQFPSHSVIEKGQTVTLRCDPISGHDNLYWYRRVMGKEIKFLLHFVKESKQDESGMPNNRFLAERTGGTYSTLKVQPAELEDSGVYFCASSREAGTSVNEQFFGPGTRLTVL.

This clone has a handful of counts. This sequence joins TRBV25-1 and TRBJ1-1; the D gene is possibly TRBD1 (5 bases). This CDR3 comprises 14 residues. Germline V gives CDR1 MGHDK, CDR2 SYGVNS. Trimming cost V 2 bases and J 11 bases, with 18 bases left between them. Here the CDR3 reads CASSELEAWEGAFF. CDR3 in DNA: TGTGCCAGCAGTGAACTCGAAGCGTGGGAGGGGGCTTTCTTT.

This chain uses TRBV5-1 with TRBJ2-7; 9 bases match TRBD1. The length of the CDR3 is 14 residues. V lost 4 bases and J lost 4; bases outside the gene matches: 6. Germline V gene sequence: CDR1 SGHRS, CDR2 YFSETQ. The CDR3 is CASSMDRGRYEQYF. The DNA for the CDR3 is TGCGCCAGCAGCATGGACAGGGGAAGATACGAGCAGTACTTC.

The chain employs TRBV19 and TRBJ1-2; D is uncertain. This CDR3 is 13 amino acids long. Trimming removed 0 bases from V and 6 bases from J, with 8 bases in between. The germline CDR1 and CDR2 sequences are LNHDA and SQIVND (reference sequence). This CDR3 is CASSIDPTHGYTF. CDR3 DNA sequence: TGTGCCAGTAGTATAGATCCCACCCATGGCTACACCTTC.

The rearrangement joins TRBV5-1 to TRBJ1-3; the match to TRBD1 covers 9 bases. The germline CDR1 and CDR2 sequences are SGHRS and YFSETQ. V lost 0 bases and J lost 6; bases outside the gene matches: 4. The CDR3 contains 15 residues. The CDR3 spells CASSLAGQGLNTIYF. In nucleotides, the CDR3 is TGCGCCAGCAGCTTGGCGGGACAGGGTTTAAACACCATATATTTT. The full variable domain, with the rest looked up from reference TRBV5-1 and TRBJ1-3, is KAGVTQTPRYLIKTRGQQVTLSCSPISGHRSVSWYQQTPGQGLQFLFEYFSETQRNKGNFPGRFSGRQFSNSRSEMNVSTLELGDSALYLCASSLAGQGLNTIYFGEGSWLTVV.

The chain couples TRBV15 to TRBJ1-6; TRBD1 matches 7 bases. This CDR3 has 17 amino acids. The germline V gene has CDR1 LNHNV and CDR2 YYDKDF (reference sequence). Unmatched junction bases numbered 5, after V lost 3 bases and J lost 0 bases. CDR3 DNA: TGTGCCACCAGCAGGACAGGGTTGGCCTCCTATAATTCACCCCTCCACTTT. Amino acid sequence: CATSRTGLASYNSPLHF.